This T cell receptor (beta chain) was sequenced in a study of blood T cells in healthy people across ages. Primers used in a second PCR of about 6 to 11 cycles were a sample-barcoded 5' primer and a J-beta primer mix. Each CDR3 protein is one row after TCRdb ran MiXCR on the 5' RACE reads. The sample records roughly 860,000 distinct CDR3 sequences, around 68% being singletons. Findings and limits, study-wide: Both naive CD4+ cell counts and diversity were greater in long-lived donors than in aged donors.

Peripheral blood was drawn, ten milliliters per donor. Extracted total RNA amounted to at least 5.5 micrograms for each sample. The length of the CDR3 is 13 residues. Trimming pared 3 bases from V and 7 bases from J, leaving 16 bases between. Germline CDR1 reads SQVTM; CDR2 reads ANQGSEA. This clonotype was observed a few times. Antigen specificity is unknown. Sequencing input: blood. The sequence derives from a man aged 25-45 years in good health. V gene TRBV29-1 combines with J gene TRBJ2-7, with D perhaps assigned TRBD1 or TRBD2 (5 bases each). CDR3 sequence reads: CSVEGTAVGEQYF. The DNA for the CDR3 is TGCAGCGTTGAGGGGACCGCGGTTGGGGAGCAGTACTTC.